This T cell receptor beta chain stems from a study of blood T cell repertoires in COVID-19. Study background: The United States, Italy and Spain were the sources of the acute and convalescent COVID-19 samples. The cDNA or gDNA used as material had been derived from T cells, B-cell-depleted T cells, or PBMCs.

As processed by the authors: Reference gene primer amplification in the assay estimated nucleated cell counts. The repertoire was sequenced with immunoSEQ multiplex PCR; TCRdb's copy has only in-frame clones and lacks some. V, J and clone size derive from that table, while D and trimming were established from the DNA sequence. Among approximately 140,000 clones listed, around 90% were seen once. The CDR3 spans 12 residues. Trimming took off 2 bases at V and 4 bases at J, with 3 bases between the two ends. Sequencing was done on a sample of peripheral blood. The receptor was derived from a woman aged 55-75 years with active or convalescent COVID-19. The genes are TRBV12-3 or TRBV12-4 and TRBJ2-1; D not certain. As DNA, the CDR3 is TGTGCCAGCAGTTTATCATACAATGAGCAGTTCTTC. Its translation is CASSLSYNEQFF.